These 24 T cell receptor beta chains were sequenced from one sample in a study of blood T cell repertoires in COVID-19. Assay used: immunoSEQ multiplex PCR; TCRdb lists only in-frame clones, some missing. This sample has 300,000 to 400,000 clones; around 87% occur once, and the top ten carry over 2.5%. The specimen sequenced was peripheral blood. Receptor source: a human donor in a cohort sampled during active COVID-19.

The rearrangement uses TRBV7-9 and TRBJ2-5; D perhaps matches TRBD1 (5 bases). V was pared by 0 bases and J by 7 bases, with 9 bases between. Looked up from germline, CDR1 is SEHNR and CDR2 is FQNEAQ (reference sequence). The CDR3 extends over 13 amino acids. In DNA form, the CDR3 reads TGTGCCAGCAGCTTAGCCCTTAGGGGGACCCAGTACTTC. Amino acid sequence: CASSLALRGTQYF. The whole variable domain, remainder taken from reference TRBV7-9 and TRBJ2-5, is DTGVSQNPRHKITKRGQNVTFRCDPISEHNRLYWYRQTLGQGPEFLTYFQNEAQLEKSRLLSDRFSAERPKGSFSTLEIQRTEQGDSAMYLCASSLALRGTQYFGPGTRLLVL.

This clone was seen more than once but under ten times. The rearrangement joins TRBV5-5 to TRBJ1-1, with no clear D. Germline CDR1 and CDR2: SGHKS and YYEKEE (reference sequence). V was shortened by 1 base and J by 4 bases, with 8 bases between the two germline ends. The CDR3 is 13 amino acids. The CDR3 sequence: CASSLRDRTEAFF. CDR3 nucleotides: TGTGCCAGCAGCTTGCGGGATCGCACTGAAGCTTTCTTT.

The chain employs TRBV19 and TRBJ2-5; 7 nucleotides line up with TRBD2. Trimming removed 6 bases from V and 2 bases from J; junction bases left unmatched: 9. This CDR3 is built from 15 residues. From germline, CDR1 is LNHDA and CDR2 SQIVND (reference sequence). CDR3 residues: CASRAWGGSQETQYF. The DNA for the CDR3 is TGTGCCAGTAGGGCCTGGGGGGGTTCTCAAGAGACCCAGTACTTC.

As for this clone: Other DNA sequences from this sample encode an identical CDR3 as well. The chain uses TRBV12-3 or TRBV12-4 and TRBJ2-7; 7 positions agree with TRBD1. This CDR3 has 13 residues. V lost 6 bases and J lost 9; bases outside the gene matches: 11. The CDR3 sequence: CASSPDRLRGQYF. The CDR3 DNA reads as TGTGCCAGCAGCCCGGACAGGCTACGAGGGCAGTACTTC.

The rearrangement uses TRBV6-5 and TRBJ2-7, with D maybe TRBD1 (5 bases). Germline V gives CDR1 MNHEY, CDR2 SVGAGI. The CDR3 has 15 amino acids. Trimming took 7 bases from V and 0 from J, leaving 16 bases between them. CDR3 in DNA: TGTGCCAGCACACGCGACAGAGTAAGCTCCTACGAGCAGTACTTC. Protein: CASTRDRVSSYEQYF.

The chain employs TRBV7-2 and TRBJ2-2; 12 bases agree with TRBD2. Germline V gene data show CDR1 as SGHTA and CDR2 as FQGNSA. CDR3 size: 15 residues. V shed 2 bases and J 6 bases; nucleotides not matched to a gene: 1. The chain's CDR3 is CASSLLAGGPGELFF. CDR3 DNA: TGTGCCAGCAGCTTACTAGCGGGGGGGCCCGGGGAGCTGTTTTTT.

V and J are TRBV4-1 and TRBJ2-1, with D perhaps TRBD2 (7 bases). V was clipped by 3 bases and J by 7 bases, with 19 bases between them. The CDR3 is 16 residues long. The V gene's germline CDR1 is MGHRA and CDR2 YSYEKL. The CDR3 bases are TGCGCCAGCAGCCATGTCCGCCGGGGGGCCAGAAATGAGCAGTTCTTC. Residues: CASSHVRRGARNEQFF.

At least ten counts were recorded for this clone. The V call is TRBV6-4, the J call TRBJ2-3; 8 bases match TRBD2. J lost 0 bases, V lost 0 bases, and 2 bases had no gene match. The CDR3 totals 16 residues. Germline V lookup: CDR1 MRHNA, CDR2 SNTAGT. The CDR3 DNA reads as TGTGCCAGCAGTGACTCGTCTAGCGGGAGCACAGATACGCAGTATTTT. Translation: CASSDSSSGSTDTQYF.

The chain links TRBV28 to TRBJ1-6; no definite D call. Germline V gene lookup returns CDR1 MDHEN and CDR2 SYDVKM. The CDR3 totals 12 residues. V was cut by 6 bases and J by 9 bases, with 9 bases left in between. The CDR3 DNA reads TGTGCCAGCAGCGCTCAGGTTTCACCCCTCCACTTT. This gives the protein CASSAQVSPLHF.

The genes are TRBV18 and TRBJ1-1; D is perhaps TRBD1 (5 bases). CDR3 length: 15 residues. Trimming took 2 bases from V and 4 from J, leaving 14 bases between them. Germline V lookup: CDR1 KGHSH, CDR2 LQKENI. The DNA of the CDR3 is TGTGCCAGCTCACCAGATGTGATGGGACTCACTGAAGCTTTCTTT. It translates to CASSPDVMGLTEAFF.

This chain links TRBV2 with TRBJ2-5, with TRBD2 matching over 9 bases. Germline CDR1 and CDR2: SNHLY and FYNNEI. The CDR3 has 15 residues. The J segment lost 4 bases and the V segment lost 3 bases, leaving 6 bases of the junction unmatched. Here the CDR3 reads CASSDSLAGIETQYF. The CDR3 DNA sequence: TGTGCCAGCAGTGATAGTCTAGCGGGGATAGAGACCCAGTACTTC. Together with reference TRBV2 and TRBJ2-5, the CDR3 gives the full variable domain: EPEVTQTPSHQVTQMGQEVILRCVPISNHLYFYWYRQILGQKVEFLVSFYNNEISEKSEIFDDQFSVERPDGSNFTLKIRSTKLEDSAMYFCASSDSLAGIETQYFGPGTRLLVL.

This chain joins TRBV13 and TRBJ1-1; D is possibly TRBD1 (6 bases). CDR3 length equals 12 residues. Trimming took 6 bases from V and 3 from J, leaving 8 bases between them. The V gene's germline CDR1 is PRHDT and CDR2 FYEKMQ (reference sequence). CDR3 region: CASSGGYTEAFF. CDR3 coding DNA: TGTGCCAGCAGTGGGGGCTACACTGAAGCTTTCTTT.

Written as DNA, the CDR3 is TGTGCCAGCAGCGTAGGCGGGTACACCGGGGAGCTGTTTTTT. Translated, it gives CASSVGGYTGELFF. The chain combines TRBV9 with TRBJ2-2; TRBD2 might be the D (5 bases). Germline CDR1 and CDR2: SGDLS and YYNGEE. This CDR3 is 14 amino acids long. Deletions cut 0 bases from V and 3 bases from J, with 6 bases between.

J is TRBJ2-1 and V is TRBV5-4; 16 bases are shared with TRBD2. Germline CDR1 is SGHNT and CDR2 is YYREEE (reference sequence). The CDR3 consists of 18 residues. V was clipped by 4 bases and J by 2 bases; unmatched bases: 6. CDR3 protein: CASSDPGTSGGAYNEQFF. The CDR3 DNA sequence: TGTGCCAGCAGCGACCCCGGGACTAGCGGGGGGGCCTACAATGAGCAGTTCTTC.

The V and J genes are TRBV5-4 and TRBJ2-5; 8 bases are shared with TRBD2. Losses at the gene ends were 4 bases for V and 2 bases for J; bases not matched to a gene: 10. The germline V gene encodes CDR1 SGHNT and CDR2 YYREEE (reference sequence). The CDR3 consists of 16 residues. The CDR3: CASSSLGAGGQETQYF. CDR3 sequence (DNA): TGTGCCAGCAGCAGCTTGGGGGCGGGGGGACAAGAGACCCAGTACTTC. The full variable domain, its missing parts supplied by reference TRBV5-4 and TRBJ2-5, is ETGVTQSPTHLIKTRGQQVTLRCSSQSGHNTVSWYQQALGQGPQFIFQYYREEENGRGNFPPRFSGLQFPNYSSELNVNALELDDSALYLCASSSLGAGGQETQYFGPGTRLLVL.

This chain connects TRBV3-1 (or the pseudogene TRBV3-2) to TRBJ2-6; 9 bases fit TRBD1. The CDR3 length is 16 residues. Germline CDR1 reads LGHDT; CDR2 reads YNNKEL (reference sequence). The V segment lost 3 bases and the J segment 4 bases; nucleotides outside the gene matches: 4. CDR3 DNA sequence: TGTGCCAGCAGCCATGACAGGGGGTTCGGGGCCAACGTCCTGACTTTC. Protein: CASSHDRGFGANVLTF.

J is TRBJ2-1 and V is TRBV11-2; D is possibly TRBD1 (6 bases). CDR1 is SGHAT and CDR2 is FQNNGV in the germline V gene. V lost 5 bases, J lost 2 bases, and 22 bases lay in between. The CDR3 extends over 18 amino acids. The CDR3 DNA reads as TGTGCCAGCAGCGCCAGTCGAGCAGGGGATCTCGCCTACAATGAGCAGTTCTTC. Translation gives CASSASRAGDLAYNEQFF.

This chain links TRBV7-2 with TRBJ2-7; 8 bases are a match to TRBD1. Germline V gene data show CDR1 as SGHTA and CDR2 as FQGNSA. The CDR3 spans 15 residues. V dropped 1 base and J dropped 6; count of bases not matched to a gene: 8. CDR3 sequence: CASSLGRGRGSEQYF. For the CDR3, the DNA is TGTGCCAGCAGCTTAGGCAGGGGGCGCGGTAGCGAGCAGTACTTC.

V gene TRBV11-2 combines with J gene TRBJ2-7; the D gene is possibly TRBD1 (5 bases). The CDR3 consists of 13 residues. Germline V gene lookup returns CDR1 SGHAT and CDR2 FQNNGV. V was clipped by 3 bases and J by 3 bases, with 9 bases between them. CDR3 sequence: CASSFTTDYEQYF. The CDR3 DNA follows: TGTGCCAGCAGCTTTACGACAGACTACGAGCAGTACTTC.

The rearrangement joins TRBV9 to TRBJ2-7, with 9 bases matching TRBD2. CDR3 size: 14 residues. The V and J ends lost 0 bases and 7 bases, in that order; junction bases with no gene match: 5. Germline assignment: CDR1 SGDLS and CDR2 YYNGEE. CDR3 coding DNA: TGTGCCAGCAGCGTAGACCTAGCGGGAAGGGAGCAGTACTTC. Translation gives CASSVDLAGREQYF. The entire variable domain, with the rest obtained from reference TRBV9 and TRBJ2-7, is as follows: DSGVTQTPKHLITATGQRVTLRCSPRSGDLSVYWYQQSLDQGLQFLIQYYNGEERAKGNILERFSAQQFPDLHSELNLSSLELGDSALYFCASSVDLAGREQYFGPGTRLTVT.

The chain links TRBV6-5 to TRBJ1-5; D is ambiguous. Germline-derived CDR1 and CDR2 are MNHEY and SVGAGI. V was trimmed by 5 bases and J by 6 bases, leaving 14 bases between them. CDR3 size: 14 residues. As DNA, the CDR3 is TGTGCCAGCAGTCCGAAACTCACAGTTCAGCCCCAGCATTTT. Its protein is CASSPKLTVQPQHF.

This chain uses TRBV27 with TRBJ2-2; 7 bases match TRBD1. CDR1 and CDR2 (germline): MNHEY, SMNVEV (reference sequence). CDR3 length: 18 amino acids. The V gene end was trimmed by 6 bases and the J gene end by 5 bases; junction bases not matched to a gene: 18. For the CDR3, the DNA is TGTGCCAGCAGCTCTTACAGGGGACCGGTCGTTGGGACCGGGGAGCTGTTTTTT. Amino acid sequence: CASSSYRGPVVGTGELFF.

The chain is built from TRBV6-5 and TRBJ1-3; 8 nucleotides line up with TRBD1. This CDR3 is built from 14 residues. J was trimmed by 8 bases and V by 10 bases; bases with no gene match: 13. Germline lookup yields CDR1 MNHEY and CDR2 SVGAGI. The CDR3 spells CATRPVDRGDTIYF. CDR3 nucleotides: TGTGCCACCCGACCCGTTGACAGGGGAGACACCATATATTTT.

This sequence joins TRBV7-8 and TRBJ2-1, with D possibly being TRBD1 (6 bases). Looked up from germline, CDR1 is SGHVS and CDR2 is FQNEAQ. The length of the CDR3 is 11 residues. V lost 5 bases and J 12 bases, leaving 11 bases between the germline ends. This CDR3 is CASSLQGWQFF. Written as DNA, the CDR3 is TGTGCCAGCAGCCTCCAGGGGTGGCAGTTCTTC. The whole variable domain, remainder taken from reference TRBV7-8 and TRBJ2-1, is GAGVSQSPRYKVAKRGQDVALRCDPISGHVSLFWYQQALGQGPEFLTYFQNEAQLDKSGLPSDRFFAERPEGSVSTLKIQRTQQEDSAVYLCASSLQGWQFFGPGTRLTVL.